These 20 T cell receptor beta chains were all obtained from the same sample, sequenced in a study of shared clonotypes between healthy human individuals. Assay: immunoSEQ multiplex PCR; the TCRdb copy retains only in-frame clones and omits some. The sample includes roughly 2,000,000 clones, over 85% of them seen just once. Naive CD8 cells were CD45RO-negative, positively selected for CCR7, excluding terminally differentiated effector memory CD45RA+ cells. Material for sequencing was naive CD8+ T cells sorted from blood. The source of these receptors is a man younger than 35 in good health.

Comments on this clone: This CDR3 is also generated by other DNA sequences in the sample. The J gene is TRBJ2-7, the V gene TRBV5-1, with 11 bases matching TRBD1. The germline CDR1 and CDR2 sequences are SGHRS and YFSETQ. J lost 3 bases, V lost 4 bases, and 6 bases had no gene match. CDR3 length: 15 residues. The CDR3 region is CASSPTGTGGYEQYF. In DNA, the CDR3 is TGCGCCAGCAGCCCCACCGGGACAGGGGGCTACGAGCAGTACTTC.

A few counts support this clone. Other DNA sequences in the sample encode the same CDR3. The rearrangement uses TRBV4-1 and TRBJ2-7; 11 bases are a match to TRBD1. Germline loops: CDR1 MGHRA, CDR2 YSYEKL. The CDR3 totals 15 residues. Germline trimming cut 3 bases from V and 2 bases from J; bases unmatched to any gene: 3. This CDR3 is CASSQTGQGAYEQYF. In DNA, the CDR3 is TGCGCCAGCAGCCAGACGGGACAGGGGGCCTACGAGCAGTACTTC.

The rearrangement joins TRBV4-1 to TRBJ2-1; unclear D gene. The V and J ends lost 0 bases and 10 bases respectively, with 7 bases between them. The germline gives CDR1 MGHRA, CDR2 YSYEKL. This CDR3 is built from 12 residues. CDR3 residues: CASSQDLWEQFF. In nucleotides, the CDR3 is TGCGCCAGCAGCCAAGACCTGTGGGAGCAGTTCTTC.

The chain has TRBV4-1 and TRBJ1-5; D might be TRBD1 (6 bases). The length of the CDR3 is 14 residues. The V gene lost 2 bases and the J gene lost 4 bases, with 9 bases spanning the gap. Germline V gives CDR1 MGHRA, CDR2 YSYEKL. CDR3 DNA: TGCGCCAGCAGCCAACATACAGGGAATCAGCCCCAGCATTTT. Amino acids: CASSQHTGNQPQHF.

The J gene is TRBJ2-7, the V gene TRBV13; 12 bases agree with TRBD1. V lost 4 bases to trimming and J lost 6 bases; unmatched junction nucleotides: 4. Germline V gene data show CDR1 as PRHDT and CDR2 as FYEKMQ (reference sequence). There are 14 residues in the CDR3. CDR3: CASSSGTGGLEQYF. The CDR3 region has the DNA TGTGCCAGCAGCTCCGGGACAGGGGGCCTCGAGCAGTACTTC.

CDR3 loop: CASGIAGESPLHF. The CDR3 bases are TGTGCCAGCGGTATTGCAGGGGAATCACCCCTCCACTTT. This chain links TRBV27 with TRBJ1-6; the D gene is possibly TRBD1 (6 bases). The CDR3 extends over 13 amino acids. V lost 8 bases to trimming and J lost 10 bases, with 15 bases between them. Germline V gives CDR1 MNHEY, CDR2 SMNVEV (reference sequence).

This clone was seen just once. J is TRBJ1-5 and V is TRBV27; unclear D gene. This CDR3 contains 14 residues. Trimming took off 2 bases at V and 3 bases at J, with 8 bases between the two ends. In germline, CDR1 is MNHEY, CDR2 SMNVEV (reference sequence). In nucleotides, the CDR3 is TGTGCCAGCAGTTTAATCGCTACCAATCAGCCCCAGCATTTT. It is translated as CASSLIATNQPQHF.

The CDR3 DNA reads TGTGCCTGGGGACAGGACGCCGGGGAGCTGTTTTTT. Encoded protein: CAWGQDAGELFF. The chain combines TRBV30 with TRBJ2-2, with 7 bases identical to TRBD1. CDR3 length equals 12 residues. The V gene's germline CDR1 is GTSNPN and CDR2 SVGIG (reference sequence). V gave up 5 bases and J gave up 6 bases; unmatched junction bases: 3.

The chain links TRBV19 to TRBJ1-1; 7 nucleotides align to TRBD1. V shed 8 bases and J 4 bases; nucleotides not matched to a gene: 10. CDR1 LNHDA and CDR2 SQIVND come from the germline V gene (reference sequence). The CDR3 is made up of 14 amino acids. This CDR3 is CASHKTGSGTEAFF. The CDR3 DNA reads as TGTGCCAGTCACAAGACAGGGTCGGGCACTGAAGCTTTCTTT.

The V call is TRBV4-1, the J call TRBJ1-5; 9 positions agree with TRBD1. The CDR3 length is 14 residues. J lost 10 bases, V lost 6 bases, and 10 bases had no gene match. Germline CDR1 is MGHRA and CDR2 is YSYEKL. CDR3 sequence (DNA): TGCGCCAGCAGTCCGGACAGGGGAGGAAATCCCCAGCATTTT. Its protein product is CASSPDRGGNPQHF.

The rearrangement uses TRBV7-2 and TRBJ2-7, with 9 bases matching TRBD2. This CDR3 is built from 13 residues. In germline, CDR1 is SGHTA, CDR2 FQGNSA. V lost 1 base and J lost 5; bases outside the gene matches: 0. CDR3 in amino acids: CASSLGGGDEQYF. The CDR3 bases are TGTGCCAGCAGCTTAGGCGGGGGGGACGAGCAGTACTTC.

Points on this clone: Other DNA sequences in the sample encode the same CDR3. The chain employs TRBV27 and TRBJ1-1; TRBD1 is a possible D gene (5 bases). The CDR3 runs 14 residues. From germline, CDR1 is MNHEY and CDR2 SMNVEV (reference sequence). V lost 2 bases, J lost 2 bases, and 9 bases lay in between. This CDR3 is CASSLGAGNTEAFF. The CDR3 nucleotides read TGTGCCAGCAGTTTAGGGGCTGGAAACACTGAAGCTTTCTTT.

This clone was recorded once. The CDR3 DNA reads TGTGCCTGGAGTGTAGGTTCGGGGTACAATGAGCAGTTCTTC. Residues: CAWSVGSGYNEQFF. The J gene is TRBJ2-1, the V gene TRBV30; D is perhaps TRBD2 (5 bases). V was pared by 0 bases and J by 4 bases, with 10 bases between. Looked up from germline, CDR1 is GTSNPN and CDR2 is SVGIG (reference sequence). The CDR3 spans 14 residues.

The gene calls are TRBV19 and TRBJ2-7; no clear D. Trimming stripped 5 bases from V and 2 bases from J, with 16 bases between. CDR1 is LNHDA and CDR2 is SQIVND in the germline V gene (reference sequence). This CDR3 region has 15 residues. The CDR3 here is CASSVPGFGTYEQYF. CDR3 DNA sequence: TGTGCCAGTAGTGTCCCAGGTTTTGGGACCTACGAGCAGTACTTC.

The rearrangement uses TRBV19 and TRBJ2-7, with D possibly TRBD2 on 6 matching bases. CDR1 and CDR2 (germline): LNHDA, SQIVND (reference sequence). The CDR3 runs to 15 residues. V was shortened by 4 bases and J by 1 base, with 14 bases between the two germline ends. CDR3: CASSTRASASYEQYF. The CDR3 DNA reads TGTGCCAGTAGTACCCGCGCTAGCGCGTCCTACGAGCAGTACTTC.

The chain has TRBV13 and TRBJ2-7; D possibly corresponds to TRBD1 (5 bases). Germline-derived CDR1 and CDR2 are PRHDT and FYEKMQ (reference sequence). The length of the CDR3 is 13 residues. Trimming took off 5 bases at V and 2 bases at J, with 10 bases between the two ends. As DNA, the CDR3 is TGTGCCAGCAGCCCACCACAGGCCTACGAGCAGTACTTC. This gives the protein CASSPPQAYEQYF.

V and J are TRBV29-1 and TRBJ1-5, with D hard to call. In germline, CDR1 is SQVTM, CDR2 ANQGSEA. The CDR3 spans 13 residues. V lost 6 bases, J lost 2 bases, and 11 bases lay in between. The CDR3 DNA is TGCAGCGTGTGGGAAGGCGGCAATCAGCCCCAGCATTTT. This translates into CSVWEGGNQPQHF.

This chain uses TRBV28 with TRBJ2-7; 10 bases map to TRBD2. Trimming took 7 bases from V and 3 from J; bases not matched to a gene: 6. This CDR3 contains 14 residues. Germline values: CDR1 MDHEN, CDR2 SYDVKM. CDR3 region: CASTLAGDFYEQYF. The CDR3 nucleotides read TGTGCCAGCACCCTAGCGGGGGACTTCTACGAGCAGTACTTC.

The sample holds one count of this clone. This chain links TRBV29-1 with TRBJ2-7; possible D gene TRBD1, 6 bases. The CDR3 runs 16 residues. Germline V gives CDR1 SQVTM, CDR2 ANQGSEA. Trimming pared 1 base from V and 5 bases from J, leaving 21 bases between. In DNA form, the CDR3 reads TGCAGCGTTGAAGGAAGGCCGGGACATATTGAGAACGAGCAGTACTTC. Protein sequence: CSVEGRPGHIENEQYF.

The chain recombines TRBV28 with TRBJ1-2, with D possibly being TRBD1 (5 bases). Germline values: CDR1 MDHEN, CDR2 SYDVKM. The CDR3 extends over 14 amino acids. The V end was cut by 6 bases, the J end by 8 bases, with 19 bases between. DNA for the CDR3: TGTGCCAGCAGATTCTCGGGACTCCAGCAAGGCTACACCTTC. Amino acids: CASRFSGLQQGYTF.